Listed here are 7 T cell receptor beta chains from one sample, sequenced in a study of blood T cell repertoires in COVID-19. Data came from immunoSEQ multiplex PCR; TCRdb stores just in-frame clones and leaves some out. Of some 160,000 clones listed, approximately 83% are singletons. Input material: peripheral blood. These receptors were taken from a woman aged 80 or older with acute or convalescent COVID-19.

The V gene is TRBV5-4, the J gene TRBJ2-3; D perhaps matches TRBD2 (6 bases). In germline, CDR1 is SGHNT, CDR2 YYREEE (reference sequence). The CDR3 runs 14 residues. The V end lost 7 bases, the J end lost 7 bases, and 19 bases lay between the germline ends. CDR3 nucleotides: TGTGCCAGCTCCGAGGGGCTAGCGACCCATACGCAGTATTTT. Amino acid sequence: CASSEGLATHTQYF.

This chain's CDR3 is CASSKGGGGRCDEQFF. The CDR3 nucleotides read TGTGCCAGCAGCAAAGGTGGCGGGGGTAGGTGCGATGAGCAGTTCTTC. The V call is TRBV21-1, the J call TRBJ2-1; TRBD2 was called by the table and not checked on the DNA. TRBV21-1 is a pseudogene. The CDR3 is made up of 16 amino acids.

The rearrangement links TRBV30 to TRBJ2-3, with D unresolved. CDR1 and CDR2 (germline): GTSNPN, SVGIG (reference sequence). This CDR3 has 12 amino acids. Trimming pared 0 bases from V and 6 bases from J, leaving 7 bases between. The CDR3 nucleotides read TGTGCCTGGAGTGTCCAGGTGGATACGCAGTATTTT. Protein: CAWSVQVDTQYF.

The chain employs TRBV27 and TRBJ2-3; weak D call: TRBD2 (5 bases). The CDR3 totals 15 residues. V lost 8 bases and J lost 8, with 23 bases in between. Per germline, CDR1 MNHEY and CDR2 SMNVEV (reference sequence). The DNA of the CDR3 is TGTGCCAGCCGAGACCTCGAGAGGGAAAGGAGTACGCAGTATTTT. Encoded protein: CASRDLERERSTQYF.

The CDR3 loop reads CASSPGTGASTGELFF. Written as DNA, the CDR3 is TGTGCCAGCAGCCCCGGGACAGGGGCTTCCACCGGGGAGCTGTTTTTT. This chain uses TRBV3-1 (or the pseudogene TRBV3-2) with TRBJ2-2; TRBD1 aligns across 10 bases. This CDR3 has 16 residues. CDR1 is LGHDT, CDR2 YNNKEL, per germline (reference sequence). Trimming removed 4 bases from V and 4 bases from J; junction bases left unmatched: 6.

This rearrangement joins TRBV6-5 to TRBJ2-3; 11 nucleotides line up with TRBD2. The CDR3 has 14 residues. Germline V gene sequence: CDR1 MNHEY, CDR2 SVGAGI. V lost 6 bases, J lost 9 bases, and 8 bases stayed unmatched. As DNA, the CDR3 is TGTGCCAGCAGCCGTAGCGGGGGGGCCAGAACGCAGTATTTT. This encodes CASSRSGGARTQYF.

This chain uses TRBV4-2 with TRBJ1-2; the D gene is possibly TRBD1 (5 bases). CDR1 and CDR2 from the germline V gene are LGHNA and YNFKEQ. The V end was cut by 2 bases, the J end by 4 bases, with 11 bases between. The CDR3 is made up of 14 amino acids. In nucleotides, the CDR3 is TGTGCCAGCAGCCAAACGGGGGTTGGCTATGGCTACACCTTC. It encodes CASSQTGVGYGYTF.